Shown below are 12 T cell receptor beta chains from a single sample sequenced in a study of CD8 T cells in ankylosing spondylitis. Using its own MiXCR run on the 5' RACE reads, TCRdb lists one record per CDR3 protein. Of 180,000 or so distinct CDR3 sequences in the sample, around 10% were seen once. Sequences were obtained from blood, either unsorted or a sorted T cell fraction (not recorded which). The receptors were gathered from a male donor with ankylosing spondylitis or in good health (not recorded which).

The sample holds many counts of this clonotype. For the CDR3, the DNA is TGTGCCAGCAGTCGTGATGACAGGGGCAATCAGCCCCAGCATTTT. It specifies CASSRDDRGNQPQHF. The chain uses TRBV6-1 and TRBJ1-5; 7 bases match TRBD1. Germline V gene lookup returns CDR1 MNHNS and CDR2 SASEGT. The trim removed 5 bases at V and 2 bases at J, leaving 6 bases unmatched. The CDR3 has 15 residues.

The sample holds many counts of this clonotype. The chain couples TRBV24-1 to TRBJ2-2; maybe TRBD1 (5 bases). The CDR3 consists of 16 residues. With 0 bases removed from V and 2 bases from J, the gap between germline ends came to 9 bases. Germline V gene lookup returns CDR1 KGHDR and CDR2 SFDVKD. CDR3 DNA: TGTGCCACCAGTGATTTGGGACATCTAAACACCGGGGAGCTGTTTTTT. Translation: CATSDLGHLNTGELFF.

For this clonotype: The germline gene is not matched at one end of the junction; a read error may be the cause. V and J are TRBV20-1 and TRBJ2-3, with TRBD1 as a possible D gene (7 bases). CDR1 is DFQATT and CDR2 is SNEGSKA in the germline V gene (reference sequence). The CDR3 contains 15 residues. The CDR3 loop is CCASTPGGSTDTQYF. Written as DNA, the CDR3 is TGCTGTGCTAGTACCCCAGGGGGGAGCACAGATACGCAGTATTTT.

This clonotype was seen many times. This rearrangement joins TRBV5-6 to TRBJ2-5; D might be TRBD2 (5 bases). Trimming took off 6 bases at V and 2 bases at J, with 8 bases between the two ends. From germline, CDR1 is SGHDT and CDR2 YYEEEE. The length of the CDR3 is 12 residues. CDR3 nucleotides: TGTGCCAGCAACCGGGGACAAGAGACCCAGTACTTC. Translation gives CASNRGQETQYF.

This clonotype was observed many times. The chain recombines TRBV3-1 with TRBJ2-5, with 13 positions matching TRBD2. J gave up 0 bases and V 3 bases, and 13 bases lay outside the gene matches. The CDR3 consists of 20 residues. The germline V gene encodes CDR1 LGHDT and CDR2 YNNKEL (reference sequence). Written as DNA, the CDR3 is TGTGCCAGCAGCCAGTCGGGACTAGCGGGGCCAAATTGGTACCAAGAGACCCAGTACTTC. Its translation is CASSQSGLAGPNWYQETQYF.

This clonotype came up a few times. The V gene is TRBV18, the J gene TRBJ1-3; D not resolved. The CDR3 totals 15 residues. V lost 3 bases to trimming and J lost 2 bases, with 11 bases between them. Germline lookup yields CDR1 KGHSH and CDR2 LQKENI. The CDR3 region has the DNA TGTGCCAGCTCACCCTCGACGTTTACTGGAAACACCATATATTTT. Translated: CASSPSTFTGNTIYF.

This clonotype was counted a few times. The genes are TRBV7-2 and TRBJ2-4; TRBD2 is a possible D gene (5 bases). The germline V gene encodes CDR1 SGHTA and CDR2 FQGNSA. The CDR3 is made up of 17 amino acids. Trimming removed 0 bases from V and 6 bases from J, with 18 bases in between. The CDR3 loop reads CASSLAGRLSRGNIQYF. The CDR3 DNA reads TGTGCCAGCAGCTTAGCTGGCCGCCTGTCCCGGGGAAACATTCAGTACTTC.

The rearrangement joins TRBV11-2 to TRBJ2-1; D remains unclear. Germline lookup yields CDR1 SGHAT and CDR2 FQNNGV. The CDR3 runs 14 residues. The V end was cut by 5 bases, the J end by 9 bases, with 17 bases between. The CDR3 DNA reads TGTGCCAGCAGCCAAGGAGTGGCCGATTCTGAGCAGTTCTTC. Its translation is CASSQGVADSEQFF.

The chain recombines TRBV20-1 with TRBJ1-1, with D unclear. Germline loops: CDR1 DFQATT, CDR2 SNEGSKA (reference sequence). Trimming shortened V by 1 base and J by 6 bases, and 15 bases separated the two germline ends. CDR3 size: 14 residues. The DNA of the CDR3 is TGCAGTGCTAGAGGAGAGTCGTTTAGTTCTGAAGCTTTCTTT. Protein: CSARGESFSSEAFF.

This clonotype was counted at least ten times. This chain links TRBV12-3 or TRBV12-4 with TRBJ2-1; a possible D gene is TRBD1 (6 bases). V gave up 3 bases and J gave up 1 base, with 10 bases separating them. This CDR3 contains 15 residues. The CDR3, as DNA: TGTGCCAGCAGTTTTCTCCAGGGGTCCTACAATGAGCAGTTCTTC. Its protein is CASSFLQGSYNEQFF.

This clonotype has only a few counts. The chain employs TRBV7-2 and TRBJ2-7; D might be TRBD1 (6 bases). The CDR3 extends over 15 amino acids. From germline, CDR1 is SGHTA and CDR2 FQGNSA. Between the trimmed V and J ends, which lost 5 bases and 0 bases, there was a span of 14 bases. The CDR3 protein is CASSPSRTVSYEQYF. CDR3 bases: TGTGCCAGCAGCCCCTCAAGGACAGTCTCCTACGAGCAGTACTTC.

This clonotype was recorded at least ten times. This sequence joins TRBV29-1 and TRBJ1-2; 8 bases fit TRBD1. This CDR3 is 14 amino acids long. The V gene's germline CDR1 is SQVTM and CDR2 ANQGSEA. Germline trimming cut 1 base from V and 7 bases from J; bases unmatched to any gene: 8. This CDR3 is CSVEGQGAFFGYTF. The DNA of the CDR3 is TGCAGCGTTGAAGGGCAGGGGGCGTTCTTTGGCTACACCTTC.